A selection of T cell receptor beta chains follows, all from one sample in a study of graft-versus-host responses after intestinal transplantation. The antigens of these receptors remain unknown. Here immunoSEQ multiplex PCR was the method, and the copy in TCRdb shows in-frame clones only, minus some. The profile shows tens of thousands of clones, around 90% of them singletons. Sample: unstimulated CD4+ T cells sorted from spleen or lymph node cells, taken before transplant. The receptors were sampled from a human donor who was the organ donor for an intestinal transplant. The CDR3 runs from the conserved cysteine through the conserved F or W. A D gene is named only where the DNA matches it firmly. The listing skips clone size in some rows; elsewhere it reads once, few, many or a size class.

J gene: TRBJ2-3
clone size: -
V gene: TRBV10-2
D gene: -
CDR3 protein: CASSETSRNTQYF
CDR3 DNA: TGCGCCAGCAGTGAGACGAGCAGGAATACGCAGTATTTT

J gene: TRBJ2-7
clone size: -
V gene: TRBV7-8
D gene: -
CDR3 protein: CASSLEGGSSYEQYF
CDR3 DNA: TGTGCCAGCAGCTTAGAGGGGGGGAGCTCCTACGAGCAGTACTTC

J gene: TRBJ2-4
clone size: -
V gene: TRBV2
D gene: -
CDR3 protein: CASSEGTVAKNIQYF
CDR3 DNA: TGTGCCAGCAGTGAAGGAACAGTAGCCAAAAACATTCAGTACTTC

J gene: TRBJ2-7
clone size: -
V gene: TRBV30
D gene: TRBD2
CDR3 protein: CAWSRLAGGLFSYEQYF
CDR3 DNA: TGTGCCTGGAGTCGTCTAGCGGGGGGGCTTTTCTCCTACGAGCAGTACTTC

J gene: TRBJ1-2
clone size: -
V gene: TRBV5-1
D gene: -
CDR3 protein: CASSLGWGNTQGQENYGYTF
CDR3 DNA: TGCGCCAGCAGCTTGGGATGGGGTAATACACAGGGTCAGGAAAACTATGGCTACACCTTC

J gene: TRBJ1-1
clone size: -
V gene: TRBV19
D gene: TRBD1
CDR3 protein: CASSAGQGETEAFF
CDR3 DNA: TGTGCCAGTAGTGCGGGACAGGGTGAGACTGAAGCTTTCTTT

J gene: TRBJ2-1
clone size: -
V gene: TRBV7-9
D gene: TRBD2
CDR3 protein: CASSGLAGTQFF
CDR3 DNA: TGTGCCAGCAGCGGTCTAGCGGGAACTCAGTTCTTC

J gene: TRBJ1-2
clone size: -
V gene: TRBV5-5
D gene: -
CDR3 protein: CASSLSSPIYGYTF
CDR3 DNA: TGTGCCAGCAGCTTGTCTTCACCTATCTATGGCTACACCTTC

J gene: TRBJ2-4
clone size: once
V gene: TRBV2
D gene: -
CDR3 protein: CASSEGDTLAKNIQYF
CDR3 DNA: TGTGCCAGCAGTGAGGGGGACACCTTAGCCAAAAACATTCAGTACTTC

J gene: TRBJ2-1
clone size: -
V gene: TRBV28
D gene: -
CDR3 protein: CASSLSGTGNNEQFF
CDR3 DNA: TGTGCCAGCAGTTTATCCGGGACTGGCAACAATGAGCAGTTCTTC

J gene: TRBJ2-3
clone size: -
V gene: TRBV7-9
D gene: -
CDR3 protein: CASSYANYADTQYF
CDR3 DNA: TGTGCCAGCAGTTATGCTAACTATGCGGATACGCAGTATTTT

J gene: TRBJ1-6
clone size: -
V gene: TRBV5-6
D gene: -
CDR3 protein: CASRPPQGQFDSPLHF
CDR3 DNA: TGTGCCAGCAGGCCACCTCAAGGACAGTTCGATTCACCCCTCCACTTT

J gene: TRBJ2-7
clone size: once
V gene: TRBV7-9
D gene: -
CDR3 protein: CASSLVAGSYEQYF
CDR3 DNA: TGTGCCAGCAGCTTAGTCGCAGGGTCCTACGAGCAGTACTTC

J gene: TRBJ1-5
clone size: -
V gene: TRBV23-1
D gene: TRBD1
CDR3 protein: CASSGHRDRKPTSPNQPQHF
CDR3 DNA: TGCGCCAGCAGTGGACACCGGGACAGAAAACCTACCTCTCCGAACCAGCCCCAGCATTTT

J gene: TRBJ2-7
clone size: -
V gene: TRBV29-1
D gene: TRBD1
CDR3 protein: CSVVPPGQVTYEQYF
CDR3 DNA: TGCAGCGTTGTCCCCCCGGGACAGGTAACCTACGAGCAGTACTTC

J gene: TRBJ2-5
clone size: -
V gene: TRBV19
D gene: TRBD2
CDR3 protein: CASSMPSGNGETQYF
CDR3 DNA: TGTGCCAGTAGTATGCCTAGCGGTAATGGAGAGACCCAGTACTTC